At least ten counts were recorded for the clone carrying this TCR beta chain. These data are taken from a study of regulatory T cells in long-lasting Graves disease. According to the study, TCR beta libraries were built with iRepertoire HTBI primers and CDR3-region Arm-PCR. One entry per CDR3 protein results from TCRdb running MiXCR on the multiplex PCR reads. The sample shows around 450,000 distinct CDR3 sequences, over 12% of them seen only once. Time point indicated: newly diagnosed GD, antithyroid drugs for less than 3 months. The TCR library was prepared using RNA isolated from PBMCs. American Thyroid Association guidelines were used to diagnose Graves' disease. This sample was shared with a second study, whose subject was T cells in Graves' hyperthyroidism and ophthalmopathy. That report adds: Diagnosis rested on symptoms, serum thyroxine and TRAb, thyroid ultrasound, and orbital computed tomography.

The sequence was obtained from a woman in her forties with Graves disease. The input for sequencing was peripheral blood mononuclear cells (PBMCs), taken at new diagnosis, from a patient treated with antithyroid drugs.

The CDR3 is CAISLDRGTQETQYF. The CDR3 DNA reads TGTGCCATCAGTTTGGACAGGGGGACACAAGAGACCCAGTACTTC. The chain recombines TRBV10-3 with TRBJ2-5; 10 positions match TRBD1. Per the germline V gene, CDR1 is ENHRY and CDR2 is SYGVKD. V shed 5 bases, J shed 2 bases, and the junction held 5 bases outside the gene matches. This CDR3 comprises 15 residues.